Ten or more counts support the clone carrying this T cell receptor (beta chain). The entry originates in a study of esophageal squamous cell carcinoma under preoperative chemotherapy. About the study: Both tumor-infiltrating lymphocytes and peripheral blood T cells were profiled.

The time point here: before preoperative PTX-NDP chemotherapy. Patients received paclitaxel-nedaplatin as preoperative chemotherapy before surgery. MiXCR was run by TCRdb on the PCR reads, yielding one entry per CDR3 protein. The sample lists 10,000 to 15,000 distinct CDR3 sequences; almost 55% were seen once. This clonotype was sampled from a human donor with esophageal squamous cell carcinoma. The donor label of this sample is uncertain. The specimen was taken from a patient given preoperative chemotherapy.

Written as DNA, the CDR3 is TGTGCCAGCAGTATGGGACTCGTGCAAGAGACCCAGTACTTC. This gives the protein CASSMGLVQETQYF. V usage is TRBV6-5 and J usage is TRBJ2-5; maybe TRBD2 (6 bases). This CDR3 spans 14 amino acids. Between the trimmed V and J ends, which lost 5 bases and 2 bases, there was a span of 12 bases. The germline gives CDR1 MNHEY, CDR2 SVGAGI.